This TCR beta chain was obtained from a study of T-cell memory formation after mild COVID-19. Turning to the study itself: The study found TCR clusters largely donor specific. Study-level results: The finding that pre-infection memory included some responding clones suggested that cross-reactive memory joined. CD4+ contracting clones were mainly CM and EM; CD8+ ones, EMRA.

TCRdb re-analysed the 5' RACE reads in MiXCR, keeping a single row per CDR3 protein. The table lists roughly 580,000 distinct CDR3 sequences, 15% to 20% of them singletons, with about 12% in the top ten. The V gene lost 6 bases and the J gene lost 3 bases, with 13 bases spanning the gap. CDR1 SNHLY and CDR2 FYNNEI come from the germline V gene. The CDR3 is 14 amino acids. This clonotype has a single count. Its cognate antigen is unknown. The receptor comes from an adult woman who had mild COVID-19 (a few samples of this study predate the infection). Cell type and time point are not known. Sequencing input: PBMCs or a T cell subset sorted from them (not recorded which). This sequence joins TRBV2 and TRBJ2-3; D assignment may be TRBD1 or TRBD2 (6 bases each). The CDR3 reads CASRPQGRTDTQYF. For the CDR3, the DNA is TGTGCCAGCAGGCCCCAGGGGAGGACAGATACGCAGTATTTT.